The next 10 T cell receptor beta chains were all read from a single sample in a study of T-cell memory formation after mild COVID-19 listed by TCRdb under 2021. The library was generated by 5' RACE. Sequencing was carried out with an Illumina NovaSeq 6000. TCRdb reanalyzed the raw reads on its own, using fastp at Q25 for trimming and MiXCR for clone calling, and kept in-frame beta chains. Identical CDR3 protein sequences are pooled into one entry, listed with their most common genes and DNA. Here the sample has 250,000 to 300,000 distinct CDR3 sequences; approximately 15% occur a single time. Jointly, the top ten make up 20% to 25% of the sample. Material for sequencing was PBMCs or a T cell subset sorted from them (not recorded which). These receptors came from a man between 18 and 29 years old who had mild COVID-19 (a few samples of this study predate the infection). The sample titles of this study are shuffled in the database, so cell type and time point are left out; the donor was told from shared clones.

The V and J genes are TRBV5-6 and TRBJ2-7; D possibly corresponds to TRBD2 (6 bases). There are 15 residues in the CDR3. V was shortened by 2 bases and J by 4 bases, with 16 bases between the two germline ends. Germline V gene lookup returns CDR1 SGHDT and CDR2 YYEEEE. CDR3 nucleotide sequence: TGTGCCAGCAGCTTTTTTGAGCTAGCGTCGTACGAGCAGTACTTC. It is translated as CASSFFELASYEQYF.

The CDR3 sequence: CASSLKKGRYSYEQYF. The CDR3 DNA sequence: TGCGCCAGCAGCTTGAAAAAGGGGCGTTACTCCTACGAGCAGTACTTC. V usage is TRBV5-1 and J usage is TRBJ2-7; maybe TRBD1 (5 bases). Germline CDR1 SGHRS, CDR2 YFSETQ. V lost 1 base and J lost 0, with 14 bases in between. The CDR3 has 16 amino acids.

V gene TRBV6-5 combines with J gene TRBJ1-2, with 9 nucleotides matching TRBD1. J gave up 5 bases and V 6 bases, and 7 bases lay outside the gene matches. The CDR3 is made up of 14 amino acids. The V gene's germline CDR1 is MNHEY and CDR2 SVGAGI. The chain's CDR3 is CASRLGQGVYGYTF. CDR3 nucleotides: TGTGCCAGCAGACTGGGACAGGGTGTATATGGCTACACCTTC.

The chain's CDR3 is CASSLGWEAFF. CDR3 coding DNA: TGTGCCAGCAGTTTAGGATGGGAAGCTTTCTTT. The rearrangement joins TRBV12-3 or TRBV12-4 to TRBJ1-1, with D unresolved. There are 11 residues in the CDR3. V dropped 1 base and J dropped 8 bases, with 5 bases sitting between them.

As to this clonotype: Its ends do not fully match the called genes, so a read error is possible. The CDR3 protein is CSARGGQGASHLHF. CDR3 DNA sequence: TGCAGTGCTAGAGGGGGACAGGGGGCCTCACACCTCCACTTT. The chain is built from TRBV20-1 and TRBJ1-6; 12 bases are shared with TRBD1. The germline CDR1 and CDR2 sequences are DFQATT and SNEGSKA (reference sequence). The CDR3 is 14 amino acids.

This clonotype was seen at least ten times. The chain is built from TRBV5-1 and TRBJ2-7, with 7 bases identical to TRBD1. Germline V gene data show CDR1 as SGHRS and CDR2 as YFSETQ. This CDR3 has 13 amino acids. V lost 2 bases to trimming and J lost 7 bases; unmatched junction nucleotides: 6. The CDR3: CASSFQDRIEQYF. The CDR3 coding sequence is TGCGCCAGCAGCTTCCAGGACAGGATAGAGCAGTACTTC.

Only a few counts were recorded for this clonotype. The V gene is TRBV4-3, the J gene TRBJ2-1; no clear D gene. This CDR3 comprises 15 residues. Germline CDR1 LGHNA, CDR2 YSLEER. The V gene lost 3 bases and the J gene lost 8 bases, with 17 bases spanning the gap. CDR3 nucleotides: TGCGCCAGCAGCCAGGTCGCCCTGCCCCGGGATGAGCAGTTCTTC. This gives the protein CASSQVALPRDEQFF.

This clonotype appeared many times. The J gene is TRBJ1-1, the V gene TRBV2; D call uncertain. The CDR3 consists of 14 residues. The ends were cut back, 6 bases at V and 0 bases at J, with 11 bases in the middle. Germline loops: CDR1 SNHLY, CDR2 FYNNEI. In DNA, the CDR3 is TGTGCCAGCAGAGGCAGTGACATGAACACTGAAGCTTTCTTT. Translated: CASRGSDMNTEAFF.

The V call is TRBV20-1, the J call TRBJ1-1; D is ambiguous. CDR1 and CDR2 (germline): DFQATT, SNEGSKA (reference sequence). V dropped 1 base and J dropped 11 bases, with 17 bases sitting between them. The CDR3 loop spans 13 amino acids. This CDR3 reads CSARGSTLREAFF. The CDR3 bases are TGCAGTGCTAGAGGGTCGACCCTCCGCGAGGCTTTCTTT.

In nucleotides, the CDR3 is TGTGCCAGCAGTGCCAGGACAGGGCTGGGCGGCTACACCTTC. The encoded protein is CASSARTGLGGYTF. The rearrangement joins TRBV6-1 to TRBJ1-2; TRBD1 matches 8 bases. After removal of 4 bases from V and 8 bases from J, the junction contained 9 bases not matched to a gene. Germline CDR1 MNHNS, CDR2 SASEGT. The CDR3 has 14 residues.